A selection of T cell receptor beta chains follows, all from one sample in a study of blood T cell repertoires in COVID-19. Profiled with immunoSEQ multiplex PCR; TCRdb holds only in-frame clones, not every one. The table includes approximately 180,000 clones, about 75% detected once. The sample consisted of peripheral blood. Receptor source: a woman in her sixties or seventies with acute or convalescent COVID-19. Both conserved end residues are part of each CDR3. D genes are given only for firm matches. Rows give clone size only sometimes, using once, few, many, or a class for an expanded clone.

abundance	d_gene	v_gene	j_gene	CDR3aa	CDR3nt
.	.	TRBV30	TRBJ2-7	CAWSLGGEQYF	TGTGCCTGGAGTTTGGGGGGCGAGCAGTACTTC
.	TRBD2	TRBV5-1	TRBJ2-3	CASSLTSGVGASTDTQYF	TGCGCCAGCAGCTTGACTAGCGGAGTGGGGGCTAGCACAGATACGCAGTATTTT
.	.	TRBV7-9	TRBJ1-5	CASSSGFGNQPQHF	TGTGCCAGCAGTTCAGGGTTTGGCAATCAGCCCCAGCATTTT
.	TRBD2	TRBV19	TRBJ2-1	CASSILAGGVHEQFF	TGTGCCAGTAGTATCCTAGCGGGAGGAGTCCATGAGCAGTTCTTC
.	.	TRBV3-1/TRBV3-2	TRBJ2-5	CASSQAAVVETQYF	TGTGCCAGCAGCCAAGCCGCAGTCGTGGAGACCCAGTACTTC
.	TRBD1	TRBV9	TRBJ1-1	CASSGQGIRAFF	TGTGCCAGCAGCGGACAGGGGATTCGAGCTTTCTTT
.	.	TRBV4-1	TRBJ1-2	CASSQVPVYGYTF	TGCGCCAGCAGCCAAGTACCAGTCTATGGCTACACCTTC
.	TRBD2	TRBV5-6	TRBJ2-7	CASSLGRAGEQYF	TGTGCCAGCAGTCTCGGGAGGGCCGGGGAGCAGTACTTC
once	TRBD2	TRBV3-1/TRBV3-2	TRBJ2-7	CASSQDLEPSGRAQTSYEQYF	TGTGCCAGCAGCCAAGATCTTGAGCCTAGCGGGAGGGCCCAAACCTCCTACGAGCAGTACTTC
.	TRBD1	TRBV7-3	TRBJ2-2	CASSVQGARVAGELFF	TGTGCCAGCAGCGTACAGGGGGCAAGGGTTGCCGGGGAGCTGTTTTTT
once	.	TRBV3-1/TRBV3-2	TRBJ2-3	CASSQRSGSTDTQYF	TGTGCCAGCAGCCAGAGGAGCGGGAGCACAGATACGCAGTATTTT
.	TRBD1	TRBV19	TRBJ1-2	CASSLQGAGVYGYTF	TGTGCCAGTAGCCTACAGGGGGCCGGGGTCTATGGCTACACCTTC